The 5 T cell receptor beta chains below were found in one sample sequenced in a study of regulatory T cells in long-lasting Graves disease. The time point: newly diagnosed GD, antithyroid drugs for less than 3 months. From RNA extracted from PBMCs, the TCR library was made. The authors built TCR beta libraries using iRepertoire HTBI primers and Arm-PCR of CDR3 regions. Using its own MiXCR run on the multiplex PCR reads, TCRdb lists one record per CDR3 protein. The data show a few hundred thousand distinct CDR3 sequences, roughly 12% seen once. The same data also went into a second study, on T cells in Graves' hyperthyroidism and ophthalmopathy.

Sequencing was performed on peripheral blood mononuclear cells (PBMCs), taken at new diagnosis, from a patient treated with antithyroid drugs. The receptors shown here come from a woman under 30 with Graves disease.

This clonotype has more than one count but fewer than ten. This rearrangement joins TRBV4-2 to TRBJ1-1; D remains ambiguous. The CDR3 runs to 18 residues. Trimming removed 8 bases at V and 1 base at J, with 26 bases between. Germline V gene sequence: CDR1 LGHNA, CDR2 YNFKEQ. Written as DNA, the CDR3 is TGTGCCAGCCAACAAGAAGGGCTTGCTGAACAGCCGAACACTGAAGCTTTCTTT. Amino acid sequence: CASQQEGLAEQPNTEAFF.

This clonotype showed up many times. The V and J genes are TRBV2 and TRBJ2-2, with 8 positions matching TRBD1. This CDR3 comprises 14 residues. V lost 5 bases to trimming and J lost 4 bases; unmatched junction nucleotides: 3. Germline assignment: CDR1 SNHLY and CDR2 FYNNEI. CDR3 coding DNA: TGTGCCAGCAGTAGGGACAGGCGCACCGGGGAGCTGTTTTTT. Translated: CASSRDRRTGELFF.

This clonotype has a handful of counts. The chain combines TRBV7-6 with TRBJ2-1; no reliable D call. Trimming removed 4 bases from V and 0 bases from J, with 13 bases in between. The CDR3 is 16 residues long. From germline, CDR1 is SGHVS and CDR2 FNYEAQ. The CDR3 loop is CASSSLVGGSYNEQFF. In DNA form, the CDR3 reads TGTGCCAGCAGCTCCCTGGTCGGTGGCTCCTACAATGAGCAGTTCTTC.

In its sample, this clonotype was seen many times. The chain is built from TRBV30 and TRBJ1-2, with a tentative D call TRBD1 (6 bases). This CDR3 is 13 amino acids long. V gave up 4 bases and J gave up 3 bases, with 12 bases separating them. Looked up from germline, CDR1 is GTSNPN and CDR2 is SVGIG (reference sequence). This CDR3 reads CAWNTGSDYGYTF. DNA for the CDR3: TGTGCCTGGAATACAGGGAGCGACTATGGCTACACCTTC.

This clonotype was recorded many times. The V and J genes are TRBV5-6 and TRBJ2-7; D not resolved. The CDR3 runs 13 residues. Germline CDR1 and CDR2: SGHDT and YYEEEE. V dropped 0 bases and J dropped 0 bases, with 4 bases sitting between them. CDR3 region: CASSLVSSYEQYF. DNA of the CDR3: TGTGCCAGCAGCTTGGTTTCCTCCTACGAGCAGTACTTC.